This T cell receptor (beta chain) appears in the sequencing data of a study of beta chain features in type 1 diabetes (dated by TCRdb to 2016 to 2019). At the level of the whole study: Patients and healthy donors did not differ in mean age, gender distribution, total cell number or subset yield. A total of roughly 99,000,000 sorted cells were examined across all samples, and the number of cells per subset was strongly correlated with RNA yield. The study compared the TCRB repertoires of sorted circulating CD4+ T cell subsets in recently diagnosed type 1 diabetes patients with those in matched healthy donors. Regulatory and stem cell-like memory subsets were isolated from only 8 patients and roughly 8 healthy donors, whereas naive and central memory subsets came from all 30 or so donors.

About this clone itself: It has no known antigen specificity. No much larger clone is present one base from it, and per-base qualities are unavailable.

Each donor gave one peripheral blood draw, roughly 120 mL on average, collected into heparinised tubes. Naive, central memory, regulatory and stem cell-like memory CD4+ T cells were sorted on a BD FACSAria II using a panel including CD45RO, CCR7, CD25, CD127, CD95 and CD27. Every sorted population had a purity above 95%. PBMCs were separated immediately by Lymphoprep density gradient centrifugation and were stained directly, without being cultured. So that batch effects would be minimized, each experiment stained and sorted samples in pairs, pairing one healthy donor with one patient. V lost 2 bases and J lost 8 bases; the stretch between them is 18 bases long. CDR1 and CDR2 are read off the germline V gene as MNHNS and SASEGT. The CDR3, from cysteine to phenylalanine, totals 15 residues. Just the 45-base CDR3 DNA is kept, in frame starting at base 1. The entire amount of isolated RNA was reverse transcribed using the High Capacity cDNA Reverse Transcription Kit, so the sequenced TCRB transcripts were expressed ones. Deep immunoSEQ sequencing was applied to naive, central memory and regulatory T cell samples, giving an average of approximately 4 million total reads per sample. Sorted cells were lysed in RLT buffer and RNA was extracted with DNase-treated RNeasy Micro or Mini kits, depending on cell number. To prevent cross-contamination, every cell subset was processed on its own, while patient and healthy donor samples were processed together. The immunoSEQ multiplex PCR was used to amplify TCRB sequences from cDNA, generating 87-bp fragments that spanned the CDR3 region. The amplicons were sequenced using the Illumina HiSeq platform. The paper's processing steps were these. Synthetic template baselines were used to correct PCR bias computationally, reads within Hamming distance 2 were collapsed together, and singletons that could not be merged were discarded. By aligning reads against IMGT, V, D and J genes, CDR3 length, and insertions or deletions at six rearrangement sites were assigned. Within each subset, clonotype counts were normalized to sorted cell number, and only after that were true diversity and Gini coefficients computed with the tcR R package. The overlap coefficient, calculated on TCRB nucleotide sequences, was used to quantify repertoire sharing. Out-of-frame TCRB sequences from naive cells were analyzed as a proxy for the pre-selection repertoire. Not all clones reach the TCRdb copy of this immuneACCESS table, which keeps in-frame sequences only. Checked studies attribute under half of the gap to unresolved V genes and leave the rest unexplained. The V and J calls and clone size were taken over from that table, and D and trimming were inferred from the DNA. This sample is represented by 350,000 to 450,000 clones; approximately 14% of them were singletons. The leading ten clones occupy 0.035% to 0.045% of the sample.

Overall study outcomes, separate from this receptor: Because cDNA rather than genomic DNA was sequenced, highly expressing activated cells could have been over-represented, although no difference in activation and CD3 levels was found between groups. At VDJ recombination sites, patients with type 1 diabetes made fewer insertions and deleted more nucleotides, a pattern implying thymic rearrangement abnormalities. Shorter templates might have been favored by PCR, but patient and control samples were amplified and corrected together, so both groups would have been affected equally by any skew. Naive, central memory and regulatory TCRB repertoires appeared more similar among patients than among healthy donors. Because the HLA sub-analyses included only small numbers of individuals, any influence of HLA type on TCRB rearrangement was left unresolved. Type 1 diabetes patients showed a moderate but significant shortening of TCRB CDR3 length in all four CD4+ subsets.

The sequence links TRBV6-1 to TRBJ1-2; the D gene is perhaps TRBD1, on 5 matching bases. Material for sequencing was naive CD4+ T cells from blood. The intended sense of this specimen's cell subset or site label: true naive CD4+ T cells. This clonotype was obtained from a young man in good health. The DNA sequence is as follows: TGTGCCAGCAGTGAATCGGGCAGGGATCTGAGCGGCTACACCTTC. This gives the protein CASSESGRDLSGYTF.